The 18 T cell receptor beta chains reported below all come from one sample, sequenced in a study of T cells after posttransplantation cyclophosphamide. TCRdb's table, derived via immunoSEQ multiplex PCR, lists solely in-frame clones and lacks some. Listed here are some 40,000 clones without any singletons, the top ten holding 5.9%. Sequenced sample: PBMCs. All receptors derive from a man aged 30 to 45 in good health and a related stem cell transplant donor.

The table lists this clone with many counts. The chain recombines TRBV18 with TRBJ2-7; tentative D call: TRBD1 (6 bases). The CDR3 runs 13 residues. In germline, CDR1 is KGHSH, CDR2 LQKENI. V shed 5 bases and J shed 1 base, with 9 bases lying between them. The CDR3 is CASSRDKSYEQYF. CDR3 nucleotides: TGTGCCAGCTCAAGGGACAAATCCTACGAGCAGTACTTC.

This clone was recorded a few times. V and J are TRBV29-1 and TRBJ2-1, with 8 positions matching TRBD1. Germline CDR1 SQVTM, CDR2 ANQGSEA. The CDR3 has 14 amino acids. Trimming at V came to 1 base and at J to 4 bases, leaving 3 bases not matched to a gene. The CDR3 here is CSVEVTGVYNEQFF. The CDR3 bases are TGCAGCGTTGAAGTGACAGGGGTTTACAATGAGCAGTTCTTC.

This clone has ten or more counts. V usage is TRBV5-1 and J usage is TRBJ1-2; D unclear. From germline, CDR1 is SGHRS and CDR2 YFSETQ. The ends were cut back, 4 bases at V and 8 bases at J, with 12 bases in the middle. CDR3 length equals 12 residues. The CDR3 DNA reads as TGCGCCAGCAGCCTCAGTTCTCAAGGCTACACCTTC. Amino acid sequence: CASSLSSQGYTF.

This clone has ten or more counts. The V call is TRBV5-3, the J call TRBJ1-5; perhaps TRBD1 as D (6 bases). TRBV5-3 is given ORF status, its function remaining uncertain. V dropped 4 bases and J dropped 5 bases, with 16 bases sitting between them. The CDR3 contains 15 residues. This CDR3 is CARSEEQGRDQPQHF. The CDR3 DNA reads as TGTGCCAGAAGCGAAGAACAGGGAAGGGATCAGCCCCAGCATTTT.

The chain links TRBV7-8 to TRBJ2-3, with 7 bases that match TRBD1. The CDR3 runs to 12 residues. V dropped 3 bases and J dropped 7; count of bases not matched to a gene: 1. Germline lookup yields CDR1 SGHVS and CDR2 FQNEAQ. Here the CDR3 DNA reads TGTGCCAGCAGCTTGGACAGGAATACGCAGTATTTT. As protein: CASSLDRNTQYF.

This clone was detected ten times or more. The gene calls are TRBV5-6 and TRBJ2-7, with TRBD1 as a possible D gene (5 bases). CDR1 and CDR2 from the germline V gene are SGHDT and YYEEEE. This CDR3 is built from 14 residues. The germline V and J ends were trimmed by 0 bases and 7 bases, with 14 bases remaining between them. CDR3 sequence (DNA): TGTGCCAGCAGCTTGGGGACACCGGTAGGGGAGCAGTACTTC. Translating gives CASSLGTPVGEQYF.

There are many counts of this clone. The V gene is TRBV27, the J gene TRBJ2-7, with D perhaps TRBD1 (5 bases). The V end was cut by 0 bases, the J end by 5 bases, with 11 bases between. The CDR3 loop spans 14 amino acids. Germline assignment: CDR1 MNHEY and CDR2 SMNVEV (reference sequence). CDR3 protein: CASSLSRAFDEQYF. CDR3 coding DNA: TGTGCCAGCAGTTTATCCAGGGCTTTTGACGAGCAGTACTTC.

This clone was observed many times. CDR3 coding DNA: TGTGCCAGCAGTTACCCTCCGCGGAGCGGGCGTAACAATGAGCAGTTCTTC. This encodes CASSYPPRSGRNNEQFF. The rearrangement joins TRBV6-2 or TRBV6-3 to TRBJ2-1; D is perhaps TRBD2 (6 bases). This CDR3 comprises 17 residues. Germline-derived CDR1 and CDR2 are MNHEY and SVGEGT. Trimming took 2 bases from V and 5 from J, leaving 19 bases between them.

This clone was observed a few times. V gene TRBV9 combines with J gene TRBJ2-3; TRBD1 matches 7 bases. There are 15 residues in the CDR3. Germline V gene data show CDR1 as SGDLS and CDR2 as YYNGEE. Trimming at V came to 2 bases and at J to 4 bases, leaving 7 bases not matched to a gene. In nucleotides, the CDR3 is TGTGCCAGCAGCGTGGGGACAGAGGATGCAGATACGCAGTATTTT. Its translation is CASSVGTEDADTQYF.

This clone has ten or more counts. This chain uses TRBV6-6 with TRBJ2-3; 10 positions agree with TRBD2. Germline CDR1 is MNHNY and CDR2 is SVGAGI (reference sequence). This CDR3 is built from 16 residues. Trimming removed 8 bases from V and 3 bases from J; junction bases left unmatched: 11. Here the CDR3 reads CASQRGTSGKTDTQYF. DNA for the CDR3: TGTGCCAGCCAACGGGGTACTAGCGGGAAGACAGATACGCAGTATTTT.

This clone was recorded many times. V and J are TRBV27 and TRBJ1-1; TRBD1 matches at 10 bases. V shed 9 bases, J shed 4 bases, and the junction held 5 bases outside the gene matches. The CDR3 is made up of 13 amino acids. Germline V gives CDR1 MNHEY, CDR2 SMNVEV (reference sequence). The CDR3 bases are TGTGCCAGTCTGCGGGACAGGGGCACTGAAGCTTTCTTT. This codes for CASLRDRGTEAFF.

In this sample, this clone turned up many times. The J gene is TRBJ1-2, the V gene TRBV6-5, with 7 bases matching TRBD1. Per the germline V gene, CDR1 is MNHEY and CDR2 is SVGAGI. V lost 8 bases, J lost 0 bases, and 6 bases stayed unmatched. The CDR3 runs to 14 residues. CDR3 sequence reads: CASSRDSSNYGYTF. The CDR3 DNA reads TGTGCCAGCTCCCGGGACAGTTCTAACTATGGCTACACCTTC.

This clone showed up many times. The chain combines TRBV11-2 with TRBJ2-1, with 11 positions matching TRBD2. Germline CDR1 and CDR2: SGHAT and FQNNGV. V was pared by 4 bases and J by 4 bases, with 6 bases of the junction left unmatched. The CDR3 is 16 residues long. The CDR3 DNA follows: TGTGCCAGCAGCTCCCTAGCGGGGGGACTGTACAATGAGCAGTTCTTC. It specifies CASSSLAGGLYNEQFF.

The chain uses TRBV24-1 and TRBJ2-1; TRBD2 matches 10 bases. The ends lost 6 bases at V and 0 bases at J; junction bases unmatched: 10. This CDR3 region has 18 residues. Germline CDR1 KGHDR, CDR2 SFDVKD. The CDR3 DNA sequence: TGTGCCACCAGTTTGGGAATTAGCGGGGGGACCTCCTACAATGAGCAGTTCTTC. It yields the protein CATSLGISGGTSYNEQFF.

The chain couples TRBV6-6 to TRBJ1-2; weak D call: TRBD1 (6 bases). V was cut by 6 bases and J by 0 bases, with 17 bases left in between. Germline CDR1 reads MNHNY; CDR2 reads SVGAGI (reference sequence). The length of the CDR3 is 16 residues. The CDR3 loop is CASSHKGVGTNYGYTF. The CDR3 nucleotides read TGTGCCAGCAGCCACAAGGGGGTAGGGACTAACTATGGCTACACCTTC.

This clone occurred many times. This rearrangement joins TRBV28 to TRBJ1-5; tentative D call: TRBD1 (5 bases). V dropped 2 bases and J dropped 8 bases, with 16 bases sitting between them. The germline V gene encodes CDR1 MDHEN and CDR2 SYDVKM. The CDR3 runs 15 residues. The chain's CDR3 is CASSLGGARSKPQHF. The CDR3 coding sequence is TGTGCCAGCAGTTTAGGAGGGGCTAGGTCGAAGCCCCAGCATTTT.

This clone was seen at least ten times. The CDR3 coding sequence is TGCGCCAGCAGCCAGGCCCTAGGCGAGCAGTACTTC. Its translation: CASSQALGEQYF. The J gene is TRBJ2-7, the V gene TRBV4-1, with D uncertain. Trimming took 3 bases from V and 6 from J, leaving 9 bases between them. This CDR3 is 12 amino acids long. CDR1 and CDR2 (germline): MGHRA, YSYEKL.

The CDR3 loop reads CASSPLEGTYNSPLHF. CDR3 in DNA: TGTGCCAGCTCACCGCTCGAAGGCACCTATAATTCACCCCTCCACTTT. V is TRBV18 and J is TRBJ1-6, with no clear D. The CDR3 contains 16 residues. Germline V lookup: CDR1 KGHSH, CDR2 LQKENI. The V gene lost 3 bases and the J gene lost 2 bases, with 11 bases spanning the gap.